What follows are 5 T cell receptor beta chains derived from one specimen sequenced in a study of immune evolution from preneoplasia to lung adenocarcinoma. Data came from immunoSEQ multiplex PCR; TCRdb stores just in-frame clones and leaves some out. The table records more than 10,000 clones, more than 70% of them present only once. The specimen sequenced was FFPE normal lung tissue adjacent to the tumor. All receptors come from a person between 55 and 70 years old with lung adenocarcinoma. Some clones in this sample may be carry-over from other donors' samples.

The gene calls are TRBV4-1 and TRBJ2-4; 9 positions agree with TRBD1. The CDR3 length is 14 residues. Looked up from germline, CDR1 is MGHRA and CDR2 is YSYEKL. Trimming at V came to 5 bases and at J to 5 bases, leaving 4 bases not matched to a gene. CDR3 sequence (DNA): TGCGCCAGCAGCTCCGGACAGGGGCAAAACATTCAGTACTTC. Its protein product is CASSSGQGQNIQYF.

This clone was seen more than once but under ten times. The V call is TRBV5-4, the J call TRBJ2-2; 11 positions agree with TRBD2. This CDR3 region has 19 residues. J was trimmed by 4 bases and V by 1 base; bases with no gene match: 12. CDR1 and CDR2 (germline): SGHNT, YYREEE (reference sequence). CDR3 DNA sequence: TGTGCCAGCAGCTTGCCGGGTAGCGGGAGGGCCGGGAGCACCGGGGAGCTGTTTTTT. Its protein is CASSLPGSGRAGSTGELFF.

V is TRBV21-1 and J is TRBJ2-7. TRBV21-1 is an annotated pseudogene. This CDR3 has 11 residues. The CDR3 nucleotides read TGTGCCAGCAGCAAGATTTATGAGCAGTACTTC. This codes for CASSKIYEQYF.

This clone was observed a single time. The gene calls are TRBV6-5 and TRBJ1-1; D possibly corresponds to TRBD1 (5 bases). The CDR3 sequence is 13 residues long. The V gene's germline CDR1 is MNHEY and CDR2 SVGAGI. The V gene lost 5 bases and the J gene lost 4 bases, with 11 bases spanning the gap. This chain's CDR3 is CASSSPRGTEAFF. CDR3 nucleotides: TGTGCCAGCAGTAGCCCAAGGGGCACTGAAGCTTTCTTT.

This chain links TRBV6-5 with TRBJ1-2; perhaps TRBD1 as D (6 bases). Germline CDR1 reads MNHEY; CDR2 reads SVGAGI. V was shortened by 7 bases and J by 8 bases, with 20 bases between the two germline ends. There are 14 residues in the CDR3. The CDR3 nucleotides are TGTGCCAGCATCGGGGGGGGCACTCGGGGAGGCTACACCTTC. As protein: CASIGGGTRGGYTF.